Listed below are T cell receptor beta chains from one sample, sequenced in a study of T cell changes during pregnancy in multiple sclerosis. This table comes from immunoSEQ multiplex PCR, and its TCRdb copy is limited to in-frame clones, with some not included. The profile shows 20,000 to 30,000 clones, about 88% of them singletons. Sequences were derived from CD4+ T cells from peripheral blood mononuclear cells, sampled in the first trimester of pregnancy. The receptors were gathered from a female donor in good health, enrolled as a control in a pregnancy study. CDR3s include the opening cysteine and the closing phenylalanine or tryptophan. Size tells how often a clone was seen (once, few, many) or the class of an expanded clone, and some rows leave it out.

CDR3 length: 16; clone size: .; V gene: TRBV9; CDR3 protein: CASSAGTGAGGQPQHF
CDR3 length: 15; clone size: few; V gene: TRBV6-5; CDR3 protein: CASSQGQGGGGELFF
CDR3 length: 14; clone size: .; V gene: TRBV4-2; CDR3 protein: CASSQAGDVEPQHF
CDR3 length: 15; clone size: .; V gene: TRBV19; CDR3 protein: CASSNRGGWGDTQYF
CDR3 length: 11; clone size: .; V gene: TRBV20-1; CDR3 protein: CSARGEYRYTF
CDR3 length: 15; clone size: .; V gene: TRBV10-3; CDR3 protein: CASGETREANTEAFF
CDR3 length: 12; clone size: .; V gene: TRBV7-2; CDR3 protein: CASSRGGGTQYF
CDR3 length: 15; clone size: .; V gene: TRBV6-1; CDR3 protein: CASSESVSYNSPLHF
CDR3 length: 14; clone size: once; V gene: TRBV21-1; CDR3 protein: CASSKEYREHGYTF
CDR3 length: 16; clone size: .; V gene: TRBV7-3; CDR3 protein: CASSLEGTISNQPQHF
CDR3 length: 14; clone size: .; V gene: TRBV15; CDR3 protein: CASTGGSSGNTIYF
CDR3 length: 13; clone size: .; V gene: TRBV7-9; CDR3 protein: CASRTLYQETQYF
CDR3 length: 16; clone size: .; V gene: TRBV5-1; CDR3 protein: CASSLASTSGTDTQYF
CDR3 length: 14; clone size: .; V gene: TRBV14; CDR3 protein: CASSQGRGNTEAFF
CDR3 length: 15; clone size: .; V gene: TRBV5-1; CDR3 protein: CASSPTGGNGGELFF
CDR3 length: 17; clone size: .; V gene: TRBV25-1; CDR3 protein: CASSAEVGGLSKNIQYF
CDR3 length: 13; clone size: .; V gene: TRBV25-1; CDR3 protein: CASRSPNTGELFF
CDR3 length: 16; clone size: .; V gene: TRBV18; CDR3 protein: CASSPMGGVGNQPQHF